The 12 T cell receptor beta chains below were found in one sample sequenced in a study of human T cells and chemical hapten exposure. Sample time point: pre-sensitization, week 0. As to treatment: therapeutic diphenylcyclopropenone sensitization with weekly scalp DPC. TCRdb re-called the RACE reads through MiXCR, storing one row per CDR3 protein. Of around 380,000 distinct CDR3 sequences listed, around 5% were seen once; the top ten hold approximately 8.2%. The sample here was whole blood, taken in connection with sensitization to the hapten diphenylcyclopropenone (DPC). The receptors here all came from a woman younger than 30 with alopecia areata. Some clones in this sample may be carry-over from other donors' samples.

The CDR3 protein is CVGEPNYGYTF. CDR3 nucleotide sequence: TGCGTCGGAGAACCTAACTATGGCTACACCTTC. V and J are TRBV20-1 and TRBJ1-2, with D hard to call. The CDR3 is made up of 11 amino acids. Germline assignment: CDR1 DFQATT and CDR2 SNEGSKA (reference sequence).

This clonotype was detected a few times. The chain joins TRBV20-1 to TRBJ1-1; 9 nucleotides match TRBD1. CDR3 length: 13 amino acids. Germline V gene lookup returns CDR1 DFQATT and CDR2 SNEGSKA (reference sequence). Trimming took 5 bases from V and 3 from J; bases not matched to a gene: 4. CDR3 DNA: TGCAGTGCTCCGGGACAGGGAGACACTGAAGCTTTCTTT. It codes for CSAPGQGDTEAFF.

This clonotype has a handful of counts. CDR3 coding DNA: TGCAGTGCTAGAGAAACAGGTCGTCCTAATTCACCCCTCCACTTT. It yields the protein CSARETGRPNSPLHF. This rearrangement joins TRBV20-1 to TRBJ1-6; tentatively, D is TRBD1 (5 bases). The CDR3 is 15 residues long. V was clipped by 0 bases and J by 6 bases, with 12 bases between them. CDR1 and CDR2 from the germline V gene are DFQATT and SNEGSKA (reference sequence).

This chain connects TRBV7-3 to TRBJ2-3, with 12 bases identical to TRBD2. CDR1 is SGHTA and CDR2 is FQGTGA in the germline V gene. The CDR3 is made up of 15 amino acids. With 4 bases clipped from V and 6 bases from J, the junction kept 5 bases outside the gene matches. CDR3 in amino acids: CASSSSGGAMDTQYF. The CDR3 DNA follows: TGTGCCAGCAGCTCTAGCGGGGGGGCGATGGATACGCAGTATTTT.

In its sample, this clonotype was seen a few times. The chain is built from TRBV28 and TRBJ2-7; D might be TRBD1 (6 bases). This CDR3 spans 13 amino acids. CDR1 and CDR2 from the germline V gene are MDHEN and SYDVKM. Trimming cost V 7 bases and J 7 bases, with 17 bases left between them. The CDR3 spells CASTYRATWEQYF. In DNA, the CDR3 is TGTGCCAGCACCTACAGGGCCACCTGGGAGCAGTACTTC.

The V gene is TRBV24-1, the J gene TRBJ2-3; D is uncertain. Deletions cut 2 bases from V and 2 bases from J, with 4 bases between. There are 13 residues in the CDR3. The V gene's germline CDR1 is KGHDR and CDR2 SFDVKD. The CDR3 spells CATSDSVTDTQYF. The CDR3 DNA reads TGTGCCACCAGTGATTCTGTCACAGATACGCAGTATTTT.

This clonotype was seen repeatedly, ten times or more. The V gene is TRBV20-1, the J gene TRBJ1-5; D is undetermined. The CDR3 extends over 13 amino acids. Germline lookup yields CDR1 DFQATT and CDR2 SNEGSKA (reference sequence). Trimming stripped 4 bases from V and 0 bases from J, with 7 bases between. CDR3 in DNA: TGCAGTGCTACAGTTATTAGCAATCAGCCCCAGCATTTT. Amino acid sequence: CSATVISNQPQHF.

This clonotype appeared many times. The chain links TRBV7-2 to TRBJ2-5, with 8 bases fitting TRBD2. Germline CDR1 and CDR2: SGHTA and FQGNSA. The CDR3 consists of 15 residues. V shed 7 bases, J shed 4 bases, and the junction held 11 bases outside the gene matches. The CDR3 coding sequence is TGTGCCAGCACCCAGCGCGGGGGGAGGTTAGAGACCCAGTACTTC. This encodes CASTQRGGRLETQYF.

In this sample, this clonotype turned up a few times. This rearrangement joins TRBV20-1 to TRBJ1-1, with a weak D call TRBD1 (6 bases). Trimming pared 4 bases from V and 0 bases from J, leaving 30 bases between. Germline-derived CDR1 and CDR2 are DFQATT and SNEGSKA (reference sequence). This CDR3 has 20 residues. CDR3 in amino acids: CSATEITGRGRALVNTEAFF. CDR3 nucleotide sequence: TGCAGTGCTACAGAGATAACAGGGCGGGGCAGGGCCCTGGTGAACACTGAAGCTTTCTTT.

This chain links TRBV28 with TRBJ2-2; unclear D gene. Trimming pared 3 bases from V and 4 bases from J, leaving 12 bases between. Germline loops: CDR1 MDHEN, CDR2 SYDVKM. This CDR3 is 15 amino acids long. This CDR3 reads CASSFSGGGTGELFF. The DNA for the CDR3 is TGTGCCAGCAGTTTTTCGGGTGGTGGCACCGGGGAGCTGTTTTTT. The full variable domain, in which reference TRBV28 and TRBJ2-2 provide the parts outside the CDR3, is DVKVTQSSRYLVKRTGEKVFLECVQDMDHENMFWYRQDPGLGLRLIYFSYDVKMKEKGDIPEGYSVSREKKERFSLILESASTNQTSMYLCASSFSGGGTGELFFGEGSRLTVL.

This clonotype has ten or more counts. The chain combines TRBV4-3 with TRBJ1-2, with D unclear. Trimming removed 0 bases at V and 8 bases at J, with 19 bases between. CDR1 and CDR2 from the germline V gene are LGHNA and YSLEER. This CDR3 has 16 residues. The CDR3 is CASSQDYGSLWEGYTF. CDR3 coding DNA: TGCGCCAGCAGCCAAGATTACGGGAGCTTATGGGAGGGCTACACCTTC.

The J gene is TRBJ1-5, the V gene TRBV20-1; D remains unclear. Germline loops: CDR1 DFQATT, CDR2 SNEGSKA (reference sequence). Trimming shortened V by 0 bases and J by 7 bases, and 10 bases separated the two germline ends. There are 13 residues in the CDR3. This CDR3 reads CSARDPVEQPQHF. The CDR3 DNA sequence: TGCAGTGCTAGAGATCCAGTTGAGCAGCCCCAGCATTTT.